A single sample gave rise to the 21 T cell receptor beta chains below, sequenced in a study of blood T cells in healthy people across ages. It was with a sample-barcoded 5' primer and a J-beta primer mix that a second PCR of about 7 to 12 cycles was run. TCRdb re-called the 5' RACE reads with MiXCR, one entry per CDR3 protein. The table shows about 640,000 distinct CDR3 sequences, with about 54% occurring only once. Material for sequencing was blood. Receptors were obtained from a man in his 60s in good health.

V gene TRBV6-1 combines with J gene TRBJ2-3, with D possibly being TRBD2 (6 bases). This CDR3 contains 17 residues. Germline V gene lookup returns CDR1 MNHNS and CDR2 SASEGT. The V end lost 3 bases, the J end lost 3 bases, and 19 bases lay between the germline ends. The CDR3 sequence is CASSDLLRAGGTDTQYF. In nucleotides, the CDR3 is TGTGCCAGCAGTGACCTTCTCCGGGCCGGGGGAACAGATACGCAGTATTTT.

The chain combines TRBV6-5 with TRBJ2-7; 8 nucleotides align to TRBD1. The J segment lost 2 bases and the V segment lost 6 bases, leaving 9 bases of the junction unmatched. Germline assignment: CDR1 MNHEY and CDR2 SVGAGI. This CDR3 has 15 amino acids. The CDR3 reads CASRSLGQGTYEQYF. In DNA, the CDR3 is TGTGCCAGCAGATCCTTAGGACAGGGTACCTACGAGCAGTACTTC.

This clonotype was recorded a few times. The V gene is TRBV5-1, the J gene TRBJ2-3; TRBD1 or TRBD2 may be the D gene (6 bases each). Germline V gene data show CDR1 as SGHRS and CDR2 as YFSETQ. This CDR3 spans 14 amino acids. With 4 bases removed from V and 2 bases from J, the gap between germline ends came to 11 bases. CDR3 sequence (DNA): TGCGCCAGCAGCCCCGGGGGCCCCACAGATACGCAGTATTTT. Its translation is CASSPGGPTDTQYF.

The V gene is TRBV4-1, the J gene TRBJ1-2; 9 bases map to TRBD1. With V trimmed by 3 bases and J by 6 bases, 11 bases remained unmatched. CDR3 size: 16 residues. Germline assignment: CDR1 MGHRA and CDR2 YSYEKL. The CDR3 here is CASSQLGTGSKHGYTF. CDR3 coding DNA: TGCGCCAGCAGCCAGTTAGGGACAGGGAGTAAACATGGCTACACCTTC.

The chain has TRBV20-1 and TRBJ2-3; D not resolved. This CDR3 is built from 13 residues. Germline CDR1 reads DFQATT; CDR2 reads SNEGSKA (reference sequence). The V end lost 1 base, the J end lost 2 bases, and 7 bases lay between the germline ends. The chain's CDR3 is CSARAIATDTQYF. Written as DNA, the CDR3 is TGCAGTGCTAGAGCGATTGCCACAGATACGCAGTATTTT.

This clonotype has only one observation. The V call is TRBV20-1, the J call TRBJ1-5, with TRBD1 as a possible D gene (6 bases). V was clipped by 1 base and J by 4 bases, with 14 bases between them. This CDR3 is built from 15 residues. The V gene's germline CDR1 is DFQATT and CDR2 SNEGSKA (reference sequence). The CDR3 is CSARGTDMVNQPQHF. The CDR3 DNA reads as TGCAGTGCTAGAGGGACAGACATGGTGAATCAGCCCCAGCATTTT.

V and J are TRBV14 and TRBJ1-4, with a possible D match to TRBD1 (5 bases). The CDR3 sequence is 19 residues long. With 1 base removed from V and 0 bases from J, the gap between germline ends came to 18 bases. The germline gives CDR1 SGHDN, CDR2 FVKESK. CDR3 bases: TGTGCCAGCAGCCAAGTTCTCCAGGGCCACACCGCAACTAATGAAAAACTGTTTTTT. Translating it yields CASSQVLQGHTATNEKLFF.

This clonotype was observed a few times. The J gene is TRBJ2-5, the V gene TRBV20-1; the D gene is possibly TRBD1 (5 bases). The CDR3 extends over 17 amino acids. Germline-derived CDR1 and CDR2 are DFQATT and SNEGSKA (reference sequence). The V end lost 0 bases, the J end lost 2 bases, and 19 bases lay between the germline ends. The CDR3 loop is CSARDIGAMDTQETQYF. In nucleotides, the CDR3 is TGCAGTGCTAGAGATATTGGGGCGATGGACACACAAGAGACCCAGTACTTC.

This clonotype was observed a handful of times. The V and J genes are TRBV6-5 and TRBJ2-1; either TRBD1 or TRBD2 may fit D (5 bases each). V was clipped by 4 bases and J by 12 bases, with 16 bases between them. Per the germline V gene, CDR1 is MNHEY and CDR2 is SVGAGI. The CDR3 has 13 residues. In DNA form, the CDR3 reads TGTGCCAGCAGTTCTGACGGCAGGGCGGGGCAGTTCTTC. Its protein product is CASSSDGRAGQFF.

The chain combines TRBV29-1 with TRBJ2-7; 9 bases are shared with TRBD1. CDR1 is SQVTM, CDR2 ANQGSEA, per germline. The CDR3 contains 15 residues. The trim removed 0 bases at V and 5 bases at J, leaving 8 bases unmatched. CDR3 coding DNA: TGCAGCGTTGAAGATCCCGGGACAGGGACCAACGAGCAGTACTTC. Its translation: CSVEDPGTGTNEQYF.

The V gene is TRBV7-2, the J gene TRBJ2-2; D unclear. The germline V gene encodes CDR1 SGHTA and CDR2 FQGNSA. V shed 1 base and J shed 4 bases, with 7 bases lying between them. CDR3 size: 14 residues. The chain's CDR3 is CASSLVSLTGELFF. The DNA for the CDR3 is TGTGCCAGCAGCTTAGTTTCTCTCACCGGGGAGCTGTTTTTT.

The chain recombines TRBV5-1 with TRBJ2-5; TRBD1 matches at 9 bases. Looked up from germline, CDR1 is SGHRS and CDR2 is YFSETQ. V lost 0 bases, J lost 5 bases, and 8 bases stayed unmatched. The CDR3 length is 16 residues. CDR3 residues: CASSLDLQGARETQYF. The CDR3, as DNA: TGCGCCAGCAGCTTGGACCTACAGGGGGCGCGGGAGACCCAGTACTTC. The full variable domain, rest sourced from reference TRBV5-1 and TRBJ2-5, is KAGVTQTPRYLIKTRGQQVTLSCSPISGHRSVSWYQQTPGQGLQFLFEYFSETQRNKGNFPGRFSGRQFSNSRSEMNVSTLELGDSALYLCASSLDLQGARETQYFGPGTRLLVL.

The rearrangement uses TRBV5-1 and TRBJ2-5, with D tentatively TRBD1 (5 bases). Germline-derived CDR1 and CDR2 are SGHRS and YFSETQ. The CDR3 is 15 residues long. V was clipped by 5 bases and J by 7 bases, with 21 bases between them. The CDR3 sequence: CASRTSQGAQGTQYF. CDR3 DNA: TGCGCCAGCAGAACATCCCAAGGGGCGCAGGGGACCCAGTACTTC.

This chain joins TRBV5-6 and TRBJ1-1, with unresolved D. Germline V gene lookup returns CDR1 SGHDT and CDR2 YYEEEE. The CDR3 is made up of 15 amino acids. Trimming shortened V by 4 bases and J by 1 base, and 14 bases separated the two germline ends. In DNA form, the CDR3 reads TGTGCCAGCAGCGGGGTGGACGCTACGAACACTGAAGCTTTCTTT. This translates into CASSGVDATNTEAFF.

The chain links TRBV29-1 to TRBJ2-3; maybe TRBD1 (7 bases). This CDR3 is 15 amino acids long. Germline values: CDR1 SQVTM, CDR2 ANQGSEA. The CDR3 is CSVTTGRPSTDTQYF. The CDR3 nucleotides read TGCAGTGTGACGACAGGGAGGCCCTCCACAGATACGCAGTATTTT.

In DNA form, the CDR3 reads TGCAGTGCTAGCAGGTCCTACAATGAGCAGTACTTC. Its protein is CSASRSYNEQYF. The chain has TRBV20-1 and TRBJ2-1; D is undetermined. TRBJ2-7 matches the DNA end more closely, so the J call is doubtful. The germline gives CDR1 DFQATT, CDR2 SNEGSKA (reference sequence). The CDR3 is made up of 12 amino acids.

This clonotype has only a few counts. V gene TRBV3-1 combines with J gene TRBJ2-1; TRBD2 is a possible D gene (5 bases). CDR1 LGHDT and CDR2 YNNKEL come from the germline V gene (reference sequence). V lost 1 base and J 7 bases, leaving 14 bases between the germline ends. This CDR3 spans 15 amino acids. The DNA of the CDR3 is TGTGCCAGCAGCCAAGGAGGTTTAGCGATAAATGAGCAGTTCTTC. Translation: CASSQGGLAINEQFF.

The gene calls are TRBV4-1 and TRBJ2-3; D possibly corresponds to TRBD2 (5 bases). Germline CDR1 is MGHRA and CDR2 is YSYEKL. Trimming removed 5 bases from V and 0 bases from J, with 15 bases in between. The CDR3 has 16 residues. The DNA for the CDR3 is TGCGCCAGCAGCAAGACTAAGGGTACTAGCACAGATACGCAGTATTTT. Protein: CASSKTKGTSTDTQYF.

CDR3 bases: TGTGCCAGCAGCTTCGGGGGGATTTTCTACGAGCAGTACTTC. Encoded protein: CASSFGGIFYEQYF. The chain links TRBV6-2 or TRBV6-3 to TRBJ2-7, with 7 bases identical to TRBD2. The germline gives CDR1 MNHEY, CDR2 SVGEGT. CDR3 size: 14 residues. The V and J ends lost 6 bases and 3 bases, in that order; junction bases with no gene match: 8.

This clonotype was counted between two and nine times. The V gene is TRBV3-1, the J gene TRBJ2-1, with 12 bases matching TRBD2. Germline CDR1 LGHDT, CDR2 YNNKEL (reference sequence). The CDR3 extends over 15 amino acids. V shed 4 bases, J shed 15 bases, and the junction held 13 bases outside the gene matches. CDR3 bases: TGTGCCAGCAGCCCGAGGACTAGCGGGAACCCGGTGCCGTTCTTC. Protein product: CASSPRTSGNPVPFF.

This clonotype has only a few counts. The CDR3 is CATSRDGANYGYTF. The CDR3 DNA follows: TGTGCCACCAGCAGAGATGGGGCAAACTATGGCTACACCTTC. V is TRBV15 and J is TRBJ1-2; D is perhaps TRBD1 (5 bases). This CDR3 has 14 amino acids. Germline V gene data show CDR1 as LNHNV and CDR2 as YYDKDF (reference sequence). With 0 bases removed from V and 2 bases from J, the gap between germline ends came to 7 bases.